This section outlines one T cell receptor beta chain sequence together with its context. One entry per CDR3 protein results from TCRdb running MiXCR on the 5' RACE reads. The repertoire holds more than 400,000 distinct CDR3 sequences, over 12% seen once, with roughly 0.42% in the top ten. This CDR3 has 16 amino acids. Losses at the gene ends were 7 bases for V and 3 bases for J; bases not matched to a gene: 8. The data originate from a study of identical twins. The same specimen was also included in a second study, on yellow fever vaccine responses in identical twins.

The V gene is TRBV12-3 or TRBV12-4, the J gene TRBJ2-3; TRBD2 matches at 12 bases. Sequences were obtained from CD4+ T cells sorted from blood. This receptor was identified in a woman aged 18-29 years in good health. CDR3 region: CASKLRLAGDTDTQYF. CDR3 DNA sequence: TGTGCCAGCAAATTAAGACTAGCGGGGGATACAGATACGCAGTATTTT.